The 21 T cell receptor beta chains below all came from one sample that was sequenced in a study of blood T cell repertoires in COVID-19. Here immunoSEQ multiplex PCR was the method, and the copy in TCRdb shows in-frame clones only, minus some. There are about 170,000 clones in the sample; around 85% occur only once, and 7.5% to 10% lies in the top ten. Material: peripheral blood. The receptors here all came from an elderly woman with COVID-19, enrolled during active disease.

The V call is TRBV7-3, the J call TRBJ2-4; 11 nucleotides match TRBD2. Germline CDR1 reads SGHTA; CDR2 reads FQGTGA. Losses at the gene ends were 7 bases for V and 0 bases for J; bases not matched to a gene: 11. The length of the CDR3 is 18 residues. The DNA of the CDR3 is TGTGCCAGCACCCTCGGGACTAGCGGTTCTCTAGCCAAAAACATTCAGTACTTC. It is translated as CASTLGTSGSLAKNIQYF.

This chain joins TRBV14 and TRBJ1-2; TRBD1 is a possible D gene (5 bases). The CDR3 length is 13 residues. V lost 5 bases, J lost 2 bases, and 9 bases lay in between. In germline, CDR1 is SGHDN, CDR2 FVKESK. CDR3 in DNA: TGTGCCAGCAGCTTTTCAGGGAACTATGGCTACACCTTC. Translating gives CASSFSGNYGYTF. Complete variable domain (other parts from reference TRBV14 and TRBJ1-2): EAGVTQFPSHSVIEKGQTVTLRCDPISGHDNLYWYRRVMGKEIKFLLHFVKESKQDESGMPNNRFLAERTGGTYSTLKVQPAELEDSGVYFCASSFSGNYGYTFGSGTRLTVV.

V and J are TRBV6-5 and TRBJ1-5; no clear D gene. The CDR3 is 13 amino acids. V was trimmed by 2 bases and J by 4 bases, leaving 6 bases between them. Germline V gene sequence: CDR1 MNHEY, CDR2 SVGAGI. CDR3: CASSYRENQPQHF. As DNA, the CDR3 is TGTGCCAGCAGTTACAGAGAAAATCAGCCCCAGCATTTT.

The CDR3 here is CASSFGSRQGTTGNTIYF. DNA for the CDR3: TGTGCCAGCAGCTTCGGTTCGAGACAGGGAACGACCGGAAACACCATATATTTT. The chain links TRBV7-8 to TRBJ1-3, with 7 bases that match TRBD1. CDR1 is SGHVS, CDR2 FQNEAQ, per germline. V was clipped by 3 bases and J by 4 bases; unmatched bases: 15. The CDR3 length is 18 residues. The complete variable domain, with remaining parts taken from reference TRBV7-8 and TRBJ1-3, reads GAGVSQSPRYKVAKRGQDVALRCDPISGHVSLFWYQQALGQGPEFLTYFQNEAQLDKSGLPSDRFFAERPEGSVSTLKIQRTQQEDSAVYLCASSFGSRQGTTGNTIYFGEGSWLTVV.

The V and J genes are TRBV28 and TRBJ1-1; 8 positions match TRBD1. The germline CDR1 and CDR2 sequences are MDHEN and SYDVKM. There are 15 residues in the CDR3. Trimming cost V 6 bases and J 5 bases; bases outside gene matches: 11. As DNA, the CDR3 is TGTGCCAGCAGCCAGGGGGCGGGTAGGGGAACTGAAGCTTTCTTT. Translating gives CASSQGAGRGTEAFF.

V gene TRBV2 combines with J gene TRBJ1-5; D is unclear. The CDR3 sequence is 12 residues long. Germline assignment: CDR1 SNHLY and CDR2 FYNNEI. Deletions cut 2 bases from V and 7 bases from J, with 6 bases between. The chain's CDR3 is CASSETEQPQHF. Written as DNA, the CDR3 is TGTGCCAGCAGTGAAACAGAACAGCCCCAGCATTTT.

The rearrangement links TRBV7-3 to TRBJ1-1; 8 bases fit TRBD1. Germline loops: CDR1 SGHTA, CDR2 FQGTGA. V lost 4 bases, J lost 11 bases, and 9 bases stayed unmatched. This CDR3 has 13 amino acids. CDR3 amino acids: CASSSRQGARAFF. The CDR3 nucleotides read TGTGCCAGCAGCTCGCGCCAGGGGGCGCGGGCTTTCTTT.

The chain carries TRBV5-1 and TRBJ1-2; 9 nucleotides line up with TRBD1. CDR1 SGHRS and CDR2 YFSETQ come from the germline V gene. The CDR3 length is 14 residues. V was pared by 3 bases and J by 4 bases, with 4 bases of the junction left unmatched. DNA for the CDR3: TGCGCCAGCAGCTCGGACAGGGGAGGCTATGGCTACACCTTC. The encoded protein is CASSSDRGGYGYTF.

This clone was seen a handful of times. V gene TRBV6-1 combines with J gene TRBJ1-4; D is possibly TRBD1 (6 bases). The CDR3 length is 15 residues. Looked up from germline, CDR1 is MNHNS and CDR2 is SASEGT. V was cut by 3 bases and J by 8 bases, with 16 bases left in between. The CDR3 loop reads CASSDHREGGEKLFF. The CDR3 coding sequence is TGTGCCAGCAGTGACCACAGGGAAGGGGGAGAAAAACTGTTTTTT.

This chain links TRBV7-9 with TRBJ2-3; D gene unclear. V gave up 5 bases and J gave up 2 bases, with 8 bases separating them. Per the germline V gene, CDR1 is SEHNR and CDR2 is FQNEAQ (reference sequence). The CDR3 runs 13 residues. CDR3 amino acids: CASSLTPTDTQYF. The CDR3 DNA reads TGTGCCAGCAGCCTGACTCCCACAGATACGCAGTATTTT.

The chain couples TRBV3-1 (or the pseudogene TRBV3-2) to TRBJ2-7; 12 bases line up with TRBD2. CDR3 length equals 16 residues. With V trimmed by 1 base and J by 4 bases, 5 bases remained unmatched. Germline V lookup: CDR1 LGHDT, CDR2 YNNKEL (reference sequence). The CDR3 protein is CASSQGGLAGGYEQYF. The CDR3, as DNA: TGTGCCAGCAGCCAAGGCGGTCTAGCGGGGGGGTACGAGCAGTACTTC.

The chain couples TRBV3-1 (or the pseudogene TRBV3-2) to TRBJ2-3; 8 bases match TRBD2. This CDR3 spans 14 amino acids. From germline, CDR1 is LGHDT and CDR2 YNNKEL (reference sequence). V lost 4 bases to trimming and J lost 6 bases; unmatched junction nucleotides: 6. The CDR3 sequence is CASSPSGSGDTQYF. The CDR3 nucleotides are TGTGCCAGCAGCCCGAGCGGGAGTGGCGATACGCAGTATTTT.

The chain employs TRBV2 and TRBJ2-2; 11 bases align to TRBD2. With 8 bases clipped from V and 3 bases from J, the junction kept 5 bases outside the gene matches. CDR1 is SNHLY, CDR2 FYNNEI, per germline. This CDR3 has 15 amino acids. The CDR3 loop reads CASGGTSGYTGELFF. The CDR3 nucleotides read TGTGCCAGCGGGGGGACTAGCGGTTACACCGGGGAGCTGTTTTTT.

The chain joins TRBV7-9 to TRBJ2-5; 8 bases map to TRBD2. The CDR3 totals 14 residues. The germline CDR1 and CDR2 sequences are SEHNR and FQNEAQ (reference sequence). Trimming removed 7 bases from V and 3 bases from J; junction bases left unmatched: 7. CDR3 in DNA: TGTGCCAGCACTGGCGAGCGGGGGAAAGAGACCCAGTACTTC. Its protein product is CASTGERGKETQYF.

The chain couples TRBV19 to TRBJ2-7; TRBD1 matches at 9 bases. V lost 5 bases, J lost 6 bases, and 8 bases stayed unmatched. The CDR3 is 14 amino acids. CDR1 is LNHDA, CDR2 SQIVND, per germline (reference sequence). The CDR3 region is CASSAGTGTREQYF. The CDR3 DNA is TGTGCCAGTAGTGCCGGGACAGGGACTCGCGAGCAGTACTTC.

CDR3 bases: TGTGCCAGCAGGCCGACTAGCGGGGGATCAGATACGCAGTATTTT. Its translation is CASRPTSGGSDTQYF. The chain employs TRBV3-1 (or the pseudogene TRBV3-2) and TRBJ2-3, with TRBD2 matching 12 bases. After removal of 6 bases from V and 4 bases from J, the junction contained 5 bases not matched to a gene. CDR1 is LGHDT and CDR2 is YNNKEL in the germline V gene (reference sequence). The CDR3 length is 15 residues.

This sequence joins TRBV2 and TRBJ2-5; perhaps TRBD2 as D (5 bases). The CDR3 sequence is 12 residues long. The V end lost 8 bases, the J end lost 5 bases, and 12 bases lay between the germline ends. CDR1 SNHLY and CDR2 FYNNEI come from the germline V gene. CDR3 sequence: CASGISEETQYF. The CDR3 DNA is TGTGCCAGCGGGATTAGCGAGGAGACCCAGTACTTC.

The V and J genes are TRBV19 and TRBJ1-1; D might be TRBD1 (5 bases). The CDR3 runs to 15 residues. Per the germline V gene, CDR1 is LNHDA and CDR2 is SQIVND (reference sequence). The V end lost 3 bases, the J end lost 1 base, and 12 bases lay between the germline ends. CDR3 coding DNA: TGTGCCAGTAGTATGGAGGGGCCCGCGAACACTGAAGCTTTCTTT. Translating gives CASSMEGPANTEAFF.

This clone was counted a single time. The chain carries TRBV7-8 and TRBJ1-2; the match to TRBD1 covers 8 bases. The V and J ends lost 4 bases and 7 bases, in that order; junction bases with no gene match: 8. CDR1 SGHVS and CDR2 FQNEAQ come from the germline V gene. The CDR3 sequence is 14 residues long. The CDR3 loop is CASSSPSGGGGYTF. CDR3 coding DNA: TGTGCCAGCAGCTCACCTTCAGGGGGCGGTGGCTACACCTTC. The full variable domain, completed using reference TRBV7-8 and TRBJ1-2, is GAGVSQSPRYKVAKRGQDVALRCDPISGHVSLFWYQQALGQGPEFLTYFQNEAQLDKSGLPSDRFFAERPEGSVSTLKIQRTQQEDSAVYLCASSSPSGGGGYTFGSGTRLTVV.

This clone was observed a single time. The CDR3 DNA reads TGCGCCAGCAGCCAAACGCGTGGAAACACCATATATTTT. Its translation is CASSQTRGNTIYF. The chain carries TRBV4-1 and TRBJ1-3, with unresolved D. The CDR3 is 13 amino acids. The V end lost 2 bases, the J end lost 3 bases, and 5 bases lay between the germline ends. The germline gives CDR1 MGHRA, CDR2 YSYEKL.

The CDR3 is CASSLAGGQGTNYGYTF. CDR3 sequence (DNA): TGTGCCAGCAGCTTGGCTGGGGGACAGGGAACTAACTATGGCTACACCTTC. The V and J genes are TRBV5-5 and TRBJ1-2; 9 positions match TRBD1. The V gene end was trimmed by 0 bases and the J gene end by 0 bases; junction bases not matched to a gene: 6. Germline-derived CDR1 and CDR2 are SGHKS and YYEKEE (reference sequence). This CDR3 has 17 residues.